The 4 T cell receptor beta chains below were found in one sample sequenced in a study of blood T cell repertoires in COVID-19. Assay: immunoSEQ multiplex PCR; the TCRdb copy retains only in-frame clones and omits some. The sample contains about 380,000 clones, 70% to 90% of which appear only once. Sequencing used PBMCs or T cells enriched from blood (not recorded which). The receptors stem from a young woman who had recovered from COVID-19.

The chain couples TRBV9 to TRBJ1-5; TRBD1 agrees at 9 bases. Germline lookup yields CDR1 SGDLS and CDR2 YYNGEE. This CDR3 is built from 14 residues. V lost 2 bases to trimming and J lost 6 bases; unmatched junction nucleotides: 3. CDR3 DNA sequence: TGTGCCAGCAGCGTTGGACAGGGGCTTCAGCCCCAGCATTTT. As protein: CASSVGQGLQPQHF. Filled out from reference TRBV9 and TRBJ1-5, the complete variable domain reads DSGVTQTPKHLITATGQRVTLRCSPRSGDLSVYWYQQSLDQGLQFLIQYYNGEERAKGNILERFSAQQFPDLHSELNLSSLELGDSALYFCASSVGQGLQPQHFGDGTRLSIL.

This chain connects TRBV2 to TRBJ2-1; 11 bases map to TRBD2. The CDR3 length is 15 residues. Germline loops: CDR1 SNHLY, CDR2 FYNNEI. The V and J ends lost 5 bases and 2 bases, in that order; junction bases with no gene match: 2. The CDR3, as DNA: TGTGCCAGCAGTCTGACTAGCGGGACCTACAATGAGCAGTTCTTC. It specifies CASSLTSGTYNEQFF.

This clone appeared a single time. The gene calls are TRBV6-5 and TRBJ2-5; 10 bases map to TRBD2. Germline CDR1 and CDR2: MNHEY and SVGAGI. The CDR3 consists of 15 residues. V gave up 2 bases and J gave up 2 bases; unmatched junction bases: 2. CDR3 coding DNA: TGTGCCAGCAGTTACCTAGCGGGGGCACAAGAGACCCAGTACTTC. Its protein product is CASSYLAGAQETQYF.

This clone was seen a handful of times. The rearrangement joins TRBV4-2 to TRBJ2-7; TRBD1 matches at 7 bases. The junction had 12 bases not matched to a gene; V was cut back by 2 bases and J by 5 bases. Germline CDR1 LGHNA, CDR2 YNFKEQ. This CDR3 has 16 residues. The CDR3 here is CASSQITGTVYHEQYF. For the CDR3, the DNA is TGTGCCAGCAGCCAAATTACCGGGACAGTATACCACGAGCAGTACTTC.